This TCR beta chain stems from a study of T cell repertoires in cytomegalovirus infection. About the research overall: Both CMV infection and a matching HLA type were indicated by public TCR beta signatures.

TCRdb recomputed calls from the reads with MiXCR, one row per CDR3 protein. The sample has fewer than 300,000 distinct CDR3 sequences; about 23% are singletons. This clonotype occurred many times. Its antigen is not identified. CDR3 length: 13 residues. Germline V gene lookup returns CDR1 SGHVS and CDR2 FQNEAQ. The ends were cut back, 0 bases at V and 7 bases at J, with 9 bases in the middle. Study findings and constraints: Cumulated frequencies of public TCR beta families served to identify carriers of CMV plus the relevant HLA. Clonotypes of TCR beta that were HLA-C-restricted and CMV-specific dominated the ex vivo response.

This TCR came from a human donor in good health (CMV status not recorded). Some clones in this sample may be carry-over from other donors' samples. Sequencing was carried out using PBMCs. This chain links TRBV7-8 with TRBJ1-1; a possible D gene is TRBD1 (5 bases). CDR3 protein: CASSLAREGEAFF. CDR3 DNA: TGTGCCAGCAGCTTAGCCAGGGAAGGTGAAGCTTTCTTT.